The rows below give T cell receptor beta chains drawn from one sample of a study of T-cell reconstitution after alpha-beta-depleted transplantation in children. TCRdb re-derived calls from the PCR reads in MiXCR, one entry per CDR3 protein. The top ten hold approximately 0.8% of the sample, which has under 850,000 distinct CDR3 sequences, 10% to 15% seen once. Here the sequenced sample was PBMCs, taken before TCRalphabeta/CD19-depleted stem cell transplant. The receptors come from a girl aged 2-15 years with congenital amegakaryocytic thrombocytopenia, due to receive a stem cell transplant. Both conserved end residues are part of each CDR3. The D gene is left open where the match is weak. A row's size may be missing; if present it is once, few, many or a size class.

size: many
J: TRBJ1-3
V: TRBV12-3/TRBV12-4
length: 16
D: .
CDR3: CASSRSNRGTGNTIYF
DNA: TGTGCCAGCAGCCGGTCAAACCGAGGCACTGGAAACACCATATATTTT

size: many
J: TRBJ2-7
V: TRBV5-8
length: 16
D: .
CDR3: CASSLVGGLGPYEQYF
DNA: TGTGCCAGCAGCTTGGTTGGGGGCCTGGGCCCCTACGAGCAGTACTTC

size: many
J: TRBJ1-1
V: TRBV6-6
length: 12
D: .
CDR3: CASSDNTRMAFF
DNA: TGTGCCAGCAGTGACAATACACGAATGGCTTTCTTT

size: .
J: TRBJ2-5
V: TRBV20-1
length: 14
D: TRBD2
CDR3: CSAPLAGAQETQYF
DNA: TGCAGTGCTCCACTAGCGGGAGCCCAAGAGACCCAGTACTTC

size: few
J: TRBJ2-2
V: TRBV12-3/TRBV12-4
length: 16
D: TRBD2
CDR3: CASSLLREVNTGELFF
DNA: TGTGCCAGCAGTTTACTGCGGGAGGTGAACACCGGGGAGCTGTTTTTT

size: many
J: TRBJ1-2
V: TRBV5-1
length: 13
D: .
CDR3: CASSLVFDYGYTF
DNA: TGCGCCAGCAGCTTGGTTTTCGACTATGGCTACACCTTC

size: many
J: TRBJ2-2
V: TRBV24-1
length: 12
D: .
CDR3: CATSDHTGELFF
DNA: TGTGCCACCAGTGACCATACCGGGGAGCTGTTTTTT

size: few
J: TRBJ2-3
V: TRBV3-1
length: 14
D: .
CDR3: CASSQDLTTDTQYF
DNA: TGTGCCAGCAGCCAAGATCTTACCACAGATACGCAGTATTTT

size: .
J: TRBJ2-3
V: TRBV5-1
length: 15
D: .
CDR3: CASSRDGSSTDTQYF
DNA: TGCGCCAGCAGCAGGGACGGATCTAGCACAGATACGCAGTATTTT

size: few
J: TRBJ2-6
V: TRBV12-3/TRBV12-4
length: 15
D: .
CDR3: CASSITVPGANVLTF
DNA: TGTGCCAGCAGTATCACAGTTCCTGGGGCCAACGTCCTGACTTTC

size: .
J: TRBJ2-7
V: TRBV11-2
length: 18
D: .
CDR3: CASSATGGGTPDTYEQYF
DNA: TGTGCCAGCAGCGCAACCGGAGGAGGGACCCCAGACACTTACGAGCAGTACTTC

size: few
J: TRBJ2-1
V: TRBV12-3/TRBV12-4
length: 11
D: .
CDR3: CASMVVNEQFF
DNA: TGTGCCAGCATGGTGGTCAATGAGCAGTTCTTC

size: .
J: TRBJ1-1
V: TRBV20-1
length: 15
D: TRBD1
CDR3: CSARPQGPGGTEAFF
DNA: TGCAGTGCTAGACCCCAGGGACCAGGGGGCACTGAAGCTTTCTTT

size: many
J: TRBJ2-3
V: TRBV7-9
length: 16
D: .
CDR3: CASRGKTLVSTDTQYF
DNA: TGTGCCAGCAGAGGAAAGACCCTCGTCAGCACAGATACGCAGTATTTT

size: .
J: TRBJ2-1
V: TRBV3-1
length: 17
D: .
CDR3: CASSQESQSVSYNEQFF
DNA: TGTGCCAGCAGCCAAGAAAGTCAGAGCGTTTCCTACAATGAGCAGTTCTTC

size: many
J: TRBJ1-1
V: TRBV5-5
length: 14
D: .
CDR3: CASSGAPGNTEAFF
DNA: TGTGCCAGCAGCGGGGCCCCCGGGAACACTGAAGCTTTCTTT

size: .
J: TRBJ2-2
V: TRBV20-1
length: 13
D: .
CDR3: CSAVGYNTGELFF
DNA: TGCAGTGCGGTCGGATACAACACCGGGGAGCTGTTTTTT

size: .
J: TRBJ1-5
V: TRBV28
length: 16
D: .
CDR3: CASSISPGGKNQPQHF
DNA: TGTGCCAGCAGTATCTCCCCAGGCGGGAAGAATCAGCCCCAGCATTTT

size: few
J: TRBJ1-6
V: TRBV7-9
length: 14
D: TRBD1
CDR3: CASSRGQGNSPLHF
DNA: TGTGCCAGCAGCCGCGGACAGGGTAATTCACCCCTCCACTTT

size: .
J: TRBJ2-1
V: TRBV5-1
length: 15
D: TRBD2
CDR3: CASSLGTSAFLEQFF
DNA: TGCGCCAGCAGCTTGGGGACTAGCGCGTTTCTTGAGCAGTTCTTC

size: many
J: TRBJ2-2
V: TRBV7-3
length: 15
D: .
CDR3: CASSLGTFNTGELFF
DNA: TGTGCCAGCAGCTTAGGGACTTTCAACACCGGGGAGCTGTTTTTT

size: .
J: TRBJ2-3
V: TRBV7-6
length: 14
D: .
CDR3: CASSSRLVSDTQYF
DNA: TGTGCCAGCAGTTCGAGACTAGTCTCGGATACGCAGTATTTT

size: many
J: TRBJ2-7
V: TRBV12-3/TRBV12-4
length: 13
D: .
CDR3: CASSFSLTSEQYF
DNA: TGTGCCAGCAGTTTTTCCCTTACTAGTGAGCAGTACTTC

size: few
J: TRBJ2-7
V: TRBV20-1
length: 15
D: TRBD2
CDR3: CSARDPGAGVLEQYF
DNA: TGCAGTGCTAGAGATCCCGGCGCGGGAGTTCTCGAGCAGTACTTC

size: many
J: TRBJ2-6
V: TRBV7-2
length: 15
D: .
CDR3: CASSLVSSGANVLTF
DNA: TGTGCCAGCAGTTTAGTTTCCTCTGGGGCCAACGTCCTGACTTTC

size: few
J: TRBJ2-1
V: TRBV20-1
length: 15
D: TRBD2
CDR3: CSARDRLASYNEQFF
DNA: TGCAGTGCTAGAGACAGACTAGCGTCCTACAATGAGCAGTTCTTC

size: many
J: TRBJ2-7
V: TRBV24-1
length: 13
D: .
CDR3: CATSDPRHHEQYF
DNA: TGTGCCACCAGTGACCCCCGCCACCACGAGCAGTACTTC

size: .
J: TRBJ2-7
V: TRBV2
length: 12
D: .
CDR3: CASSATEREQYF
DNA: TGTGCCAGCAGCGCTACTGAGCGCGAGCAGTACTTC

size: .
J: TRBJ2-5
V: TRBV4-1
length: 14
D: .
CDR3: CASSQETGQETQYF
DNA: TGCGCCAGCAGCCAAGAAACAGGCCAAGAGACCCAGTACTTC

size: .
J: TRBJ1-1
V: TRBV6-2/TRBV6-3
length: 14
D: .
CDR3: CASREDTLDTEAFF
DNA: TGTGCCAGCAGGGAAGACACCCTAGACACTGAAGCTTTCTTT

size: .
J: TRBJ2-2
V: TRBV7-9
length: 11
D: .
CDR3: CASSSQVELFF
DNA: TGTGCCAGCAGCTCGCAAGTGGAGCTGTTTTTT

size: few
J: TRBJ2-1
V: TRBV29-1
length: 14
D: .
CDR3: CSVVGSWGAEEQFF
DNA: TGCAGCGTCGTGGGGTCTTGGGGGGCGGAAGAGCAGTTCTTC

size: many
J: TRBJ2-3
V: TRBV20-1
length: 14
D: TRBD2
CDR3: CSAGGLAGKDTQYF
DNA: TGCAGTGCTGGGGGACTAGCGGGAAAGGATACGCAGTATTTT

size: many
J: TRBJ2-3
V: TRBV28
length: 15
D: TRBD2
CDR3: CASSLLAGGGDTQYF
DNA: TGTGCCAGCAGCCTTCTAGCGGGAGGAGGAGATACGCAGTATTTT

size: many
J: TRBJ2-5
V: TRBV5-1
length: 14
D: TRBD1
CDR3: CASSAGTGQETQYF
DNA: TGCGCCAGCAGCGCGGGGACAGGCCAAGAGACCCAGTACTTC

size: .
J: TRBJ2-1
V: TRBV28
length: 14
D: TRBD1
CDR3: CASTGTGTYNEQFF
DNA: TGTGCCAGCACTGGGACAGGAACATACAATGAGCAGTTCTTC

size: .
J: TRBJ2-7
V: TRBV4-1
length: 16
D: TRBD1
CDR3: CASSQSPGTVNYEQYF
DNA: TGCGCCAGCAGCCAATCTCCCGGGACAGTCAACTACGAGCAGTACTTC

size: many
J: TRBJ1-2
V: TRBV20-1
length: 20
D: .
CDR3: CSARDRIIKGPSPPNYGYTF
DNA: TGCAGTGCTAGAGATCGTATTATAAAGGGACCTTCCCCGCCCAACTATGGCTACACCTTC

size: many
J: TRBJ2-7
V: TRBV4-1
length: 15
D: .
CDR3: CASNNPLTGSYEQYF
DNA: TGCGCCAGCAACAACCCGTTAACGGGGTCCTACGAGCAGTACTTC

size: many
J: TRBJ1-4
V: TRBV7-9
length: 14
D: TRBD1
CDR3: CASSSGTGPEKLFF
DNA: TGTGCCAGCAGCTCCGGGACAGGCCCCGAAAAACTGTTTTTT

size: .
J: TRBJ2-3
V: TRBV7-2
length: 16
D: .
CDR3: CASSLAGLATTDTQYF
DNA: TGTGCCAGCAGCTTAGCAGGCCTAGCGACCACAGATACGCAGTATTTT

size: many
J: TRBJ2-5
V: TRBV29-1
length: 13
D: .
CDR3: CSVDSRRLETQYF
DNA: TGCAGCGTGGACAGTAGGCGATTGGAGACCCAGTACTTC

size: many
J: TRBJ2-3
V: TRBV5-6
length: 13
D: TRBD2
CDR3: CASILAGVDTQYF
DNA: TGTGCCAGCATACTAGCGGGAGTCGATACGCAGTATTTT

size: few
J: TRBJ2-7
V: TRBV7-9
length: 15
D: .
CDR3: CASSSGRQISYEQYF
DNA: TGTGCCAGCAGCTCTGGGAGGCAGATATCCTACGAGCAGTACTTC

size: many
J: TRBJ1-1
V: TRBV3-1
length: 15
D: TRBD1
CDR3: CASSQGGTGNTEAFF
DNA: TGTGCCAGCAGCCAAGGCGGGACAGGGAACACTGAAGCTTTCTTT

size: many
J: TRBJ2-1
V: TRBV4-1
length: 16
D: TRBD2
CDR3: CASQGTSGSYENEQFF
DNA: TGCGCCAGCCAAGGGACTAGCGGGAGTTATGAGAATGAGCAGTTCTTC

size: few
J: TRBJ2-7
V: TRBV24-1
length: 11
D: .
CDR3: CATSDTYEQYF
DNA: TGTGCCACCAGTGATACCTACGAGCAGTACTTC

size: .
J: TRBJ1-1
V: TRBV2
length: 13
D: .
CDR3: CASSAGRNTEDFF
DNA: TGTGCCAGCAGTGCTGGACGGAACACTGAAGATTTCTTT

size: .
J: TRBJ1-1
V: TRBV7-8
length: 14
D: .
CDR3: CASSFSTWNTEAFF
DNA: TGTGCCAGCAGCTTTAGCACGTGGAACACTGAAGCTTTCTTT

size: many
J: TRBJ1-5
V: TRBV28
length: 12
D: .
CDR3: CASRDSNQPQHF
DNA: TGTGCCAGCAGGGATAGCAATCAGCCCCAGCATTTT

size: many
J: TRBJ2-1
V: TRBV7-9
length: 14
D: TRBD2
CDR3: CASSRGLADNEQFF
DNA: TGTGCCAGCAGCCGGGGCCTAGCGGACAATGAGCAGTTCTTC

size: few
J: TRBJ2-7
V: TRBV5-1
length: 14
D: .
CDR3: CASSFSGQTYEQYF
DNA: TGCGCCAGCAGCTTCTCCGGACAGACCTACGAGCAGTACTTC

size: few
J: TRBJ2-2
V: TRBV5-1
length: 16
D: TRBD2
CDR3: CASRVILAANTGELFF
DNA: TGCGCCAGCAGGGTGATACTAGCGGCGAACACCGGGGAGCTGTTTTTT

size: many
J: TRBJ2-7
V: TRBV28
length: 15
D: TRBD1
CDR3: CASSSTGGSLGEQYF
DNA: TGTGCCAGCAGTTCGACAGGGGGCTCATTGGGGGAGCAGTACTTC

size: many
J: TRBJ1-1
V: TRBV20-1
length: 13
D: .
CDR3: CSASWAGTTEAFF
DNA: TGCAGTGCTAGCTGGGCCGGGACTACTGAAGCTTTCTTT

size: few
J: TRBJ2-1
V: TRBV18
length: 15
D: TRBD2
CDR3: CASSPRGLAESEQFF
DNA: TGTGCCAGCTCACCAAGGGGACTAGCGGAGAGTGAGCAGTTCTTC

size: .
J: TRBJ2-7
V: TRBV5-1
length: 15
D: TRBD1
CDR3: CASSLNRGEVDEQYF
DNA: TGCGCCAGCAGCTTGAACAGGGGTGAGGTTGACGAGCAGTACTTC

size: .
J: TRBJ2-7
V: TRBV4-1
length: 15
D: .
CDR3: CASSQAKGPPHEQYF
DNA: TGCGCCAGCAGCCAAGCGAAGGGGCCCCCCCACGAGCAGTACTTC

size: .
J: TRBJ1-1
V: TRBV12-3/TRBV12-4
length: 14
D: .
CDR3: CASSPWGGAIEAFF
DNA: TGTGCCAGCAGCCCCTGGGGGGGGGCAATTGAAGCTTTCTTT